The 8 T cell receptor beta chains below come from one sample, sequenced in a study of PD-L1 blockade in urothelial cancer. Time point reported: peripheral blood 6 weeks after treatment start. Profiling relied on immunoSEQ multiplex PCR, and the TCRdb table lists in-frame clones only, not all of them. The repertoire has around 100,000 clones, 75% to 95% of them found once; the top ten carry less than 4.5%. The source was PBMCs, collected around atezolizumab (anti-PD-L1) treatment. These receptor sequences come from a man aged 55 to 70 with urothelial cancer.

The sample holds a few counts of this clone. The chain links TRBV7-3 to TRBJ1-1; a weak D match, TRBD1 (5 bases). Germline CDR1 is SGHTA and CDR2 is FQGTGA. The CDR3 covers 12 residues. V was clipped by 6 bases and J by 7 bases, with 12 bases between them. The CDR3 DNA sequence: TGTGCCAGCAGGGGTGGGGCCGATGAAGCTTTCTTT. It is translated as CASRGGADEAFF.

The chain carries TRBV29-1 and TRBJ2-2, with a possible D match to TRBD1 (5 bases). The germline gives CDR1 SQVTM, CDR2 ANQGSEA. V dropped 1 base and J dropped 1 base, with 7 bases sitting between them. This CDR3 spans 14 amino acids. The CDR3 loop is CSVEAGQNTGELFF. The DNA for the CDR3 is TGCAGCGTTGAAGCAGGGCAGAACACCGGGGAGCTGTTTTTT.

This sequence joins TRBV7-9 and TRBJ1-1; TRBD1 agrees at 8 bases. CDR1 is SEHNR and CDR2 is FQNEAQ in the germline V gene (reference sequence). The V segment lost 5 bases and the J segment 4 bases; nucleotides outside the gene matches: 9. The CDR3 loop spans 15 amino acids. The chain's CDR3 is CASSPPTGEGTEAFF. CDR3 sequence (DNA): TGTGCCAGCAGCCCTCCGACAGGGGAGGGCACTGAAGCTTTCTTT.

This rearrangement joins TRBV7-6 to TRBJ2-5; weak D call: TRBD2 (5 bases). The V end lost 1 base, the J end lost 4 bases, and 16 bases lay between the germline ends. This CDR3 has 16 amino acids. Germline-derived CDR1 and CDR2 are SGHVS and FNYEAQ. CDR3 bases: TGTGCCAGCAGCTTAGATCGGCAACTGGCGGGAGAGACCCAGTACTTC. Translated: CASSLDRQLAGETQYF.

V usage is TRBV4-2 and J usage is TRBJ2-4, with 15 positions matching TRBD2. Germline-derived CDR1 and CDR2 are LGHNA and YNFKEQ. Trimming at V came to 4 bases and at J to 0 bases, leaving 13 bases not matched to a gene. This CDR3 is 21 amino acids long. The CDR3 is CASSRGLAGGPIIGAKNIQYF. The CDR3 DNA sequence: TGTGCCAGCAGCCGCGGACTAGCGGGGGGGCCGATAATTGGAGCCAAAAACATTCAGTACTTC.

The sample holds a few counts of this clone. The gene calls are TRBV4-3 and TRBJ2-1, with 12 bases identical to TRBD2. The V and J ends lost 4 bases and 4 bases, in that order; junction bases with no gene match: 5. CDR1 and CDR2 (germline): LGHNA, YSLEER. CDR3 length: 16 amino acids. The CDR3 sequence: CASSRTSGGLYNEQFF. The CDR3 bases are TGCGCCAGCAGCCGCACTAGCGGGGGGCTTTACAATGAGCAGTTCTTC.

This clone showed up just a few times. The gene calls are TRBV28 and TRBJ1-2, with 9 bases lining up with TRBD1. This CDR3 region has 16 residues. Germline CDR1 reads MDHEN; CDR2 reads SYDVKM. V shed 2 bases and J 9 bases; nucleotides not matched to a gene: 13. CDR3 DNA: TGTGCCAGCAGTTTAGGGGCGGGGGACAGGGAATATAGCTACACCTTC. This gives the protein CASSLGAGDREYSYTF.

The chain uses TRBV19 and TRBJ1-4, with a tentative D call TRBD1 (6 bases). This CDR3 is 13 amino acids long. Trimming took 7 bases from V and 8 from J, leaving 14 bases between them. Germline CDR1 reads LNHDA; CDR2 reads SQIVND (reference sequence). The CDR3 sequence: CASILQGEEKLFF. DNA for the CDR3: TGTGCCAGTATTTTACAGGGAGAAGAAAAACTGTTTTTT.